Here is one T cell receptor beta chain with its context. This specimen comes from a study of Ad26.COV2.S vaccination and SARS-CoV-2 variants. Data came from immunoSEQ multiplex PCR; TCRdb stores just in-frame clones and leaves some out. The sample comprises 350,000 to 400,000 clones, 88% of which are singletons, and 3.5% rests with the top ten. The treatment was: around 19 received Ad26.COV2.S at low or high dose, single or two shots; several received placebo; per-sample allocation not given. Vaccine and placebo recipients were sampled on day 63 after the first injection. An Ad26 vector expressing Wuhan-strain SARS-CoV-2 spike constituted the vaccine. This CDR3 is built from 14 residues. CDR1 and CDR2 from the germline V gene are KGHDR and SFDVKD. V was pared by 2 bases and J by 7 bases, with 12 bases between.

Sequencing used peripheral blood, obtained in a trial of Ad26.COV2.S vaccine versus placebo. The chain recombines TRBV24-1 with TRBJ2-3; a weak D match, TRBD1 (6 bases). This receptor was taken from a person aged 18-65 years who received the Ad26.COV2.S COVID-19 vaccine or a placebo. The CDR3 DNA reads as TGTGCCACCAGTGATTGGCAGGGGATTCATACGCAGTATTTT. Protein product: CATSDWQGIHTQYF.